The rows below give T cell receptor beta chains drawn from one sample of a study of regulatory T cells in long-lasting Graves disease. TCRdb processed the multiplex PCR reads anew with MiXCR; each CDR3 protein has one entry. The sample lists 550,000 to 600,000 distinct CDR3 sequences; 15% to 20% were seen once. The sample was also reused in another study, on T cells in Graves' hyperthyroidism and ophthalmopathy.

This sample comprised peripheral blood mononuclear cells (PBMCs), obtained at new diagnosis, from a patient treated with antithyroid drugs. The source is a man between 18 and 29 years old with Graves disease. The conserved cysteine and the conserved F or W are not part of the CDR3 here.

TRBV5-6 ASTLLWARDGYT
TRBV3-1 ASSHFDRKDSPLH
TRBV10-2 ASSEPAGGRYEQY
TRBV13 ASSVGTYEQY
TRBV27 ASSSGTLNYGYT
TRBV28 ASQPLEGRGSTDTQY
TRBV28 ASSFHPGPNEQF
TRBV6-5 AGSYRNTEAF
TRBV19 ASSIGTGVGETQY
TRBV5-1 ASSLEGGGYGYT
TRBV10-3 AISFSREQY
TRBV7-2 ASSWGQEYGYT
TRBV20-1 SARDPPSGTTDTQY
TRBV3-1 ASSQGSNNEQF
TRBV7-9 ASYGQGKDEQY
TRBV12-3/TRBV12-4 ASRRTRRGTEAF
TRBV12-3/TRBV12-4 ASSFLRGTDTQY
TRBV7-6 ASSPRNPSYNEQF
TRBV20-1 SARASGLAGSLSYEQY
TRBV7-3 ASSRTTSGNEQF
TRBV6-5 ASSYISGAGGYQPQH
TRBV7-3 ASSPTQMDEQF
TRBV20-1 SARDGTKGVADTQY
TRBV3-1 ASSQAPTSEGMF
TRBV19 ASSIDPDGGWGDTQY
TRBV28 ASSLYPGSSYNEQF
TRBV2 ASSTAGVGQF
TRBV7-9 ASRLTGPTGELF
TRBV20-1 SARDPGQLPYEQY
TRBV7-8 ASSLEEVRETQY
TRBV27 ASSLSRGAGAF
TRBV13 ASSYSGTGSSDTQY
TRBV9 ASSVGSLSSGELF
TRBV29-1 SVDPGTEQY
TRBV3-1 ASSQGPPTGEQY
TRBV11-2 ASSSVSQGGNEQF
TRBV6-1 ASSQGPSGGYEQY
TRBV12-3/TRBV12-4 AGSQTSAGNTIY
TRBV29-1 SVVGTATSYEQY
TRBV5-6 ASSFVNVPYEQY
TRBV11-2 ASRLVFGTGGDYGYT
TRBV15 ATSRPGLGDEKLF
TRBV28 ASHIGGGIDYT
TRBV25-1 ASSEPLDGSYNEQF
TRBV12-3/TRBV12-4 ASPHRQGRSNQPQH
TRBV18 ASSPNAPQGGVSSPLH
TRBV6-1 ASRKTGVPEKLF
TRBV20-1 SATSGSNHEQY